A selection of T cell receptor beta chains follows, all from one sample in a study of T cell responses to AZD1222 COVID-19 vaccine. Here immunoSEQ multiplex PCR was the method, and the copy in TCRdb shows in-frame clones only, minus some. The sample records some 72,000 clones, about 92% being singletons. The starting material was peripheral blood, obtained on day 0 of MenACWY control vaccination. The receptors shown here come from an adult in good health. The CDR3 runs from the conserved cysteine through the conserved F or W. Fields, in order: V gene, J gene, clone size, D gene, CDR3 length, CDR3 DNA, CDR3 protein. The D gene is left open where the match is weak. Clone size is not always given. Where it is, it says once, few, many or a class for expanded clones.

TRBV3-1/TRBV3-2	TRBJ2-7	-	-	15	TGTGCCAGCAGCCAAGAGGGGGACACCACCTACGAGCAGTACTTC	CASSQEGDTTYEQYF
TRBV9	TRBJ1-3	few	TRBD1	16	TGTGCCAGCAGGGCCGGGACAGGGGCTTGGGGAAACACCATATATTTT	CASRAGTGAWGNTIYF
TRBV3-1/TRBV3-2	TRBJ1-1	-	TRBD1	15	TGTGCCAGCAGCCGCACCGGGACAGGGGCTCAGAGGGCTTTCTTT	CASSRTGTGAQRAFF
TRBV4-3	TRBJ2-1	-	TRBD2	15	TGCGCCAGCAGCCAAGACGGGACTAGTCTCAATGAGCAGTTCTTC	CASSQDGTSLNEQFF
TRBV6-5	TRBJ2-1	-	-	15	TGTGCCAGCAGACGGGACACGAGCTCCTACAATGAGCAGTTCTTC	CASRRDTSSYNEQFF
TRBV5-6	TRBJ1-6	-	-	14	TGTGCCAGCAGCTTGGCCAGCAAAGATTCACCCCTCCACTTT	CASSLASKDSPLHF
TRBV7-3	TRBJ2-5	few	-	13	TGTGCCAGCAGCTTGGGTCTAGATGAGACCCAGTACTTC	CASSLGLDETQYF
TRBV6-6	TRBJ2-7	medium-sized	-	14	TGTGCCAGCAGTTACAAGGGCGAGGCCTACGAGCAGTACTTC	CASSYKGEAYEQYF
TRBV5-4	TRBJ2-7	once	TRBD2	15	TGTGCCAGCAGCTCTACCACTAGCGGGAGCACCGAGCAGTACTTC	CASSSTTSGSTEQYF
TRBV4-3	TRBJ2-5	-	-	15	TGCGCCAGCAGCCCCTCCCAAGGCGGATGGGAGACCCAGTACTTC	CASSPSQGGWETQYF
TRBV5-4	TRBJ2-7	-	TRBD1	15	TGTGCCAGCACCAAAACAGGACAGGGTCCCTACGAGCAGTACTTC	CASTKTGQGPYEQYF
TRBV13	TRBJ1-1	-	-	19	TGTGCCAGCAGCTTAGGCCTATCGGCACAGGGTTGGGGTAGTGGTGAAGCTTTCTTT	CASSLGLSAQGWGSGEAFF
TRBV14	TRBJ1-6	-	-	16	TGTGCCAGCAGCCTAAGGATACAGGGATCAGGTTCACCCCTCCACTTT	CASSLRIQGSGSPLHF
TRBV18	TRBJ1-5	-	-	14	TGTGCCAGCTCACCACAGGTTAGCAATCAGCCCCAGCATTTT	CASSPQVSNQPQHF
TRBV5-6	TRBJ2-4	-	-	15	TGTGCCAGCAGTTCTTTGAGTATAGCCAAAAACATTCAGTACTTC	CASSSLSIAKNIQYF
TRBV7-2	TRBJ1-2	-	-	13	TGTGCCAGCAGCTTAAGGCAGGACTATGGCTACACCTTC	CASSLRQDYGYTF
TRBV25-1	TRBJ1-1	once	-	15	TGTGCCAGCAGTCGCTCTTCGGGGGCGGGGACTGAAGCTTTCTTT	CASSRSSGAGTEAFF
TRBV29-1	TRBJ2-1	-	-	11	TGCAGCGCCGGGCCCTGGGGTGAGCAGTTCTTC	CSAGPWGEQFF
TRBV23-1	TRBJ2-7	-	-	17	TGCGCCAGCAGTCAATCGTTAAAAGGGTTATTGGGATACGAGCAGTACTTC	CASSQSLKGLLGYEQYF
TRBV6-5	TRBJ2-3	-	-	14	TGTGCCAGCAGTTATGGGGGGATCGCAGATACGCAGTATTTT	CASSYGGIADTQYF
TRBV3-1/TRBV3-2	TRBJ2-7	-	TRBD1	16	TGTGCCAGCAGCCAAGTCGGACAGGGGTCCTCCTACGAGCAGTACTTC	CASSQVGQGSSYEQYF
TRBV19	TRBJ1-1	-	-	13	TGTGCCAGTAGTATGAGTCGGGGGGCTGAAGCTTTCTTT	CASSMSRGAEAFF
TRBV19	TRBJ2-1	-	-	19	TGTGCCAGTAGTTTACAGGGGGCGCCGGTAGCGGGAGGCTACAATGAGCAGTTCTTC	CASSLQGAPVAGGYNEQFF
TRBV6-5	TRBJ2-2	few	-	14	TGTGCCAGCAGGACGGGGCAAAACACCGGGGAGCTGTTTTTT	CASRTGQNTGELFF
TRBV12-3/TRBV12-4	TRBJ1-6	-	-	12	TGTGCCAGCAGTTTCTCGGGGGCGCCCGCGCACTTT	CASSFSGAPAHF
TRBV14	TRBJ1-6	-	-	14	TGTGCCAGCAGCCAAGATGGCCTATTAACACCCCTCCACTTT	CASSQDGLLTPLHF
TRBV27	TRBJ2-3	-	-	13	TGTGCCAGCAGCCAGGGGGGGGGAGATACGCAGTATTTT	CASSQGGGDTQYF
TRBV7-2	TRBJ2-1	-	-	14	TGTGCCAGCAGCCTTTGGACTGAACGCAATGAGCAGTTCTTC	CASSLWTERNEQFF
TRBV20-1	TRBJ1-5	once	-	13	TGCAGTGCTAGTCAGGGTATGGGTCAGCCCCAGCATTTT	CSASQGMGQPQHF
TRBV6-6	TRBJ1-3	once	-	13	TGTGCCAGCAGTTCGGGTTCTGGAAACACCATATATTTT	CASSSGSGNTIYF
TRBV5-6	TRBJ1-2	-	TRBD1	14	TGTGCCAGCAGCATCCTGGACAGGGGAAAAGGCTACACCTTC	CASSILDRGKGYTF
TRBV4-3	TRBJ2-1	-	TRBD2	15	TGCGCCAGCAGCCGGGGGAGCGGGGATTACAATGAGCAGTTCTTC	CASSRGSGDYNEQFF
TRBV5-6	TRBJ1-1	once	-	12	TGTGCCAGCAGCCCCCCGGGAGATGAAGCTTTCTTT	CASSPPGDEAFF
TRBV6-5	TRBJ2-1	-	-	13	TGTGCCAGCAGTTACTCGAGTAGTGGGGAGCAGTTCTTC	CASSYSSSGEQFF
TRBV5-1	TRBJ1-2	-	TRBD1	15	TGCGCCAGCAGCTTCGACGACAGGGTAACATATGGCTACACCTTC	CASSFDDRVTYGYTF
TRBV7-9	TRBJ1-2	-	TRBD1	17	TGTGCCAGCAACCCCCCTCGGACAGGGGGTAGAGACTATGGCTACACCTTC	CASNPPRTGGRDYGYTF
TRBV5-1	TRBJ1-4	-	TRBD1	14	TGCGCCAGCGGGGGCGGGACAGAAAATGAAAAACTGTTTTTT	CASGGGTENEKLFF
TRBV11-2	TRBJ2-7	-	-	14	TGTGCCAGCAGCTTAGATGTGGGGCCCTACGAGCAGTACTTC	CASSLDVGPYEQYF
TRBV19	TRBJ2-2	-	TRBD1	14	TGTGCCAGTAGTATAGCGCAGGGGGCCGGGGAGCTGTTTTTT	CASSIAQGAGELFF
TRBV5-1	TRBJ2-5	-	TRBD2	15	TGCGCCAGCAGCTATATTAGCGGGGTCCAAGAGACCCAGTACTTC	CASSYISGVQETQYF
TRBV7-9	TRBJ1-5	-	TRBD1	15	TGTGCCAGCAGCTTAGACAGGGGGCGGAATCAGCCCCAGCATTTT	CASSLDRGRNQPQHF
TRBV18	TRBJ2-3	-	TRBD1	15	TGTGCCAGCTCAGGCCTTGACAGGGTCACAGATACGCAGTATTTT	CASSGLDRVTDTQYF
TRBV2	TRBJ2-7	-	-	12	TGTGCCAGCAGTGTTGTAGGTTCCGAGCAGTACTTC	CASSVVGSEQYF
TRBV3-1/TRBV3-2	TRBJ2-5	-	-	15	TGTGCCAGCAGCCAAGATTATGGTAGTCTCGAGACCCAGTACTTC	CASSQDYGSLETQYF
TRBV3-1/TRBV3-2	TRBJ1-1	-	-	14	TGTGCCAGCAGCCAAGGAGGTGGGGGCCTCGGAGCTTTCTTT	CASSQGGGGLGAFF
TRBV10-2	TRBJ2-5	-	-	13	TGCGCCAGCAGTGACTCGGTGATTGAGACCCAGTACTTC	CASSDSVIETQYF
TRBV7-2	TRBJ2-7	-	-	14	TGTGCCAGCAGCTTAGGCCCTAGCTCCTACGAGCAGTACTTC	CASSLGPSSYEQYF
TRBV15	TRBJ1-5	-	-	18	TGTGCCACCAGCAGAGATCGAGGGTCCCAGACTAGCAATCAGCCCCAGCATTTT	CATSRDRGSQTSNQPQHF
TRBV6-6	TRBJ1-1	-	-	14	TGTGCCAGCACTTATGACCCAACGAACACTGAAGCTTTCTTT	CASTYDPTNTEAFF
TRBV5-4	TRBJ1-3	once	-	16	TGTGCCAGCAGCTTGGCTCCTGTAGGGACTGGAAACACCATATATTTT	CASSLAPVGTGNTIYF
TRBV28	TRBJ1-2	-	-	14	TGTGCCAGCAGTTTATTGGACGTGGACTATGGCTACACCTTC	CASSLLDVDYGYTF
TRBV29-1	TRBJ1-4	-	-	14	TGCAGCGTTGACGCGTCTGGGGGCGGTGAAAAACTGTTTTTT	CSVDASGGGEKLFF
TRBV6-2/TRBV6-3	TRBJ2-3	-	TRBD2	16	TGTGCCAGCAGTCGGGGACTACCGGGGGGCACAGATACGCAGTATTTT	CASSRGLPGGTDTQYF
TRBV7-3	TRBJ2-3	-	TRBD2	15	TGTGCCAGCAGATCGAGCGGGAGTGTCACAGATACGCAGTATTTT	CASRSSGSVTDTQYF
TRBV27	TRBJ2-1	-	TRBD2	16	TGTGCCAGCAGTTTCAAACGGACTAGCGGGCACAATGAGCAGTTCTTC	CASSFKRTSGHNEQFF
TRBV10-3	TRBJ2-7	once	TRBD2	15	TGTGCCATCAGTGAGTCGGCGGGAGCATCCTACGAGCAGTACTTC	CAISESAGASYEQYF
TRBV2	TRBJ1-6	-	-	15	TGTGCCAGCTTAAGAGCCGGGGGAGGTAATTCACCCCTCCACTTT	CASLRAGGGNSPLHF
TRBV6-2/TRBV6-3	TRBJ2-3	-	TRBD2	19	TGTGCCAGCAGCCAGCAGAGGAGCGGGACTAGCGGCCGCACAGATACGCAGTATTTT	CASSQQRSGTSGRTDTQYF
TRBV19	TRBJ1-5	-	TRBD1	15	TGTGCCAGTAGTATGGGACAGGCTAGCAATCAGCCCCAGCATTTT	CASSMGQASNQPQHF